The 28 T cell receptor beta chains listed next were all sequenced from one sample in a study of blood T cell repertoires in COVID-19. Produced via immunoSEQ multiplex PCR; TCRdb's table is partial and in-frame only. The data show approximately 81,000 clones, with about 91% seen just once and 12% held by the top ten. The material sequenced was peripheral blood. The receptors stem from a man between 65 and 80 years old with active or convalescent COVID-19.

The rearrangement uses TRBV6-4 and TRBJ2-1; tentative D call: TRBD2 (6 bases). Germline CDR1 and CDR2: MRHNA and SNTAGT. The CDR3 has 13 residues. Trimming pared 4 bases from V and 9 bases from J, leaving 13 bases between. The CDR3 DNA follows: TGTGCCAGCAGTGGGGAGGAGGGAGGTGAGCAGTTCTTC. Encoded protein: CASSGEEGGEQFF.

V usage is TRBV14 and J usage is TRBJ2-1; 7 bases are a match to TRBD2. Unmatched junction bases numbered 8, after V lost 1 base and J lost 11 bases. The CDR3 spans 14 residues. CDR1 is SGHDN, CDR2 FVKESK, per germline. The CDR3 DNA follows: TGTGCCAGCAGCCAAGTCCTCGAGCGGGGACAGCAGTTCTTC. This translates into CASSQVLERGQQFF.

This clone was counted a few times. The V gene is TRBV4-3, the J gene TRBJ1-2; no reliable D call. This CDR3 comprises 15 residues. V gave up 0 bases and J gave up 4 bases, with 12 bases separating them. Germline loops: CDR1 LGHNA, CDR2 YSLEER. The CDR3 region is CASSQDRGRSYGYTF. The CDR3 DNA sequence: TGCGCCAGCAGCCAAGATCGCGGGCGATCCTATGGCTACACCTTC.

The CDR3 DNA sequence: TGCGCCAGCCACCGGGGGGGCTCGGACACCGGGGAGCTGTTTTTT. Encoded protein: CASHRGGSDTGELFF. The chain carries TRBV5-1 and TRBJ2-2, with 8 bases identical to TRBD2. The V gene end was trimmed by 7 bases and the J gene end by 3 bases; junction bases not matched to a gene: 8. The CDR3 runs to 15 residues. Germline V gene data show CDR1 as SGHRS and CDR2 as YFSETQ.

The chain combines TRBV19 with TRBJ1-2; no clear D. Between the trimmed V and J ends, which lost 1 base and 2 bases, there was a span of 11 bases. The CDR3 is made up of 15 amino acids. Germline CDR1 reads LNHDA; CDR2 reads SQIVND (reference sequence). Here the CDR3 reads CASSIAAGTNYGYTF. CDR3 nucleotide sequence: TGTGCCAGTAGTATAGCGGCAGGAACAAACTATGGCTACACCTTC.

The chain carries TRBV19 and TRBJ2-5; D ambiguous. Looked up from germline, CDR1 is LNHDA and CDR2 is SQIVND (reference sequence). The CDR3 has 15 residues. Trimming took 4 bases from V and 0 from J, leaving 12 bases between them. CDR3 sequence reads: CASSNGPKYQETQYF. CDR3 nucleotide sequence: TGTGCCAGTAGTAATGGGCCGAAATACCAAGAGACCCAGTACTTC. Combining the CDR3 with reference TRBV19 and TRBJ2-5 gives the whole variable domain DGGITQSPKYLFRKEGQNVTLSCEQNLNHDAMYWYRQDPGQGLRLIYYSQIVNDFQKGDIAEGYSVSREKKESFPLTVTSAQKNPTAFYLCASSNGPKYQETQYFGPGTRLLVL.

This CDR3 is CASSTHAKGGSSYEQYF. The DNA of the CDR3 is TGTGCCAGCAGCACACACGCCAAGGGAGGGAGCTCCTACGAGCAGTACTTC. The V and J genes are TRBV9 and TRBJ2-7; 7 bases match TRBD2. The V gene's germline CDR1 is SGDLS and CDR2 YYNGEE. The CDR3 extends over 17 amino acids. The junction had 13 bases not matched to a gene; V was cut back by 4 bases and J by 0 bases.

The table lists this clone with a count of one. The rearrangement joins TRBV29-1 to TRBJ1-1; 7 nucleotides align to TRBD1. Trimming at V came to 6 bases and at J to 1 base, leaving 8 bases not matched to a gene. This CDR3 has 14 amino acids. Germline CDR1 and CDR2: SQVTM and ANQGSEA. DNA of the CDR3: TGCAGCGTAGGGGGCAGGGCTTCGAACACTGAAGCTTTCTTT. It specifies CSVGGRASNTEAFF.

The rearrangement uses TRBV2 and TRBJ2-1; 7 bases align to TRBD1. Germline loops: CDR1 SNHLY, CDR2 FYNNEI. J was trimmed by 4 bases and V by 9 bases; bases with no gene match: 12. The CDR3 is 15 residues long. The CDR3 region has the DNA TGTGCCAGTCAACCTGATCAGGGGGTGTACAATGAGCAGTTCTTC. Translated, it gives CASQPDQGVYNEQFF. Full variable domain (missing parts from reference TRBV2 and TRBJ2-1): EPEVTQTPSHQVTQMGQEVILRCVPISNHLYFYWYRQILGQKVEFLVSFYNNEISEKSEIFDDQFSVERPDGSNFTLKIRSTKLEDSAMYFCASQPDQGVYNEQFFGPGTRLTVL.

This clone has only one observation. Written as DNA, the CDR3 is TGTGCCAGCAGCGCTAGCGGGGGGGCAGACGAGCAGTACTTC. It encodes CASSASGGADEQYF. The V and J genes are TRBV9 and TRBJ2-7; 12 positions match TRBD2. J lost 5 bases, V lost 3 bases, and 3 bases had no gene match. CDR1 is SGDLS and CDR2 is YYNGEE in the germline V gene. This CDR3 has 14 residues.

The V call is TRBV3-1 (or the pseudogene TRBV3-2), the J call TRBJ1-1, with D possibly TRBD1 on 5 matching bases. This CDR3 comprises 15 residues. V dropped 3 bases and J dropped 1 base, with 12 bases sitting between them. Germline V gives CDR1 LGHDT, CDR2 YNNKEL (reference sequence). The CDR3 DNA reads TGTGCCAGCAGCCACTCAGACAGAGAGAACACTGAAGCTTTCTTT. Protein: CASSHSDRENTEAFF.

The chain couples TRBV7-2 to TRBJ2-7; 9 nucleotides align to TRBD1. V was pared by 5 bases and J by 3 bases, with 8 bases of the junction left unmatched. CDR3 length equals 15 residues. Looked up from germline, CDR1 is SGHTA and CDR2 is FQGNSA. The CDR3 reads CASSPWDRAHYEQYF. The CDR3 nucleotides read TGTGCCAGCAGCCCCTGGGACAGGGCCCACTACGAGCAGTACTTC.

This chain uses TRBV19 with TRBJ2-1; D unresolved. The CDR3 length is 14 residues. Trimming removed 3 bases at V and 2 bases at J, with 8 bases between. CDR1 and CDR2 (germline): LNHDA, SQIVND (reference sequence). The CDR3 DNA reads TGTGCCAGTAGTATCCGGTATACCTACAATGAGCAGTTCTTC. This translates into CASSIRYTYNEQFF.

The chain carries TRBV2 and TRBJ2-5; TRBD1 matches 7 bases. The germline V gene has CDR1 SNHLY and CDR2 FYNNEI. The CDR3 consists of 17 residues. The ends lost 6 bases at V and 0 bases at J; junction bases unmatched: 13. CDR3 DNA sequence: TGTGCCAGCAGAACTTTCCGGGACAGATTGTACCAAGAGACCCAGTACTTC. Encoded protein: CASRTFRDRLYQETQYF.

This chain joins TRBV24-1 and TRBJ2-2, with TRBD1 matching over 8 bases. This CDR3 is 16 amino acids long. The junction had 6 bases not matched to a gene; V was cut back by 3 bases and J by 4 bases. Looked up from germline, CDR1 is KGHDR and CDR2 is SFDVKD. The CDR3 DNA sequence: TGTGCCACCAGTGATGCAGGGGGCGCGGGCACCGGGGAGCTGTTTTTT. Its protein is CATSDAGGAGTGELFF.

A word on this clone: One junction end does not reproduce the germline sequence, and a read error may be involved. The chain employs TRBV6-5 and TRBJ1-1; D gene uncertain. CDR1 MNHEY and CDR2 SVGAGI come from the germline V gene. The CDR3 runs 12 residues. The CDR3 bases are TGTGCCAGCAGGCCGAGACAAACTGGAGCTTTCTTT. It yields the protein CASRPRQTGAFF.

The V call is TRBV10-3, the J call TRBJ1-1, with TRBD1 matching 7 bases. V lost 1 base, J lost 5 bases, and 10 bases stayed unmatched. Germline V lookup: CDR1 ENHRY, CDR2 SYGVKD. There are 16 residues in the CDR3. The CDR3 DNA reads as TGTGCCATCAGTGAGTACCCGGTCCAGGGGGGAACTGAAGCTTTCTTT. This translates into CAISEYPVQGGTEAFF.

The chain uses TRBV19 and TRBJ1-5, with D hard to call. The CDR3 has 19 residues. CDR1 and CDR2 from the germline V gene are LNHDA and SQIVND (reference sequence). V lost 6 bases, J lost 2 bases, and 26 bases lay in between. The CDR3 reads CASSRWGREGYNGNQPQHF. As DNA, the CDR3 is TGTGCCAGTAGCCGCTGGGGAAGGGAGGGATATAATGGCAATCAGCCCCAGCATTTT. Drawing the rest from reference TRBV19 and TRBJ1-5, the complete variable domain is DGGITQSPKYLFRKEGQNVTLSCEQNLNHDAMYWYRQDPGQGLRLIYYSQIVNDFQKGDIAEGYSVSREKKESFPLTVTSAQKNPTAFYLCASSRWGREGYNGNQPQHFGDGTRLSIL.

In DNA, the CDR3 is TGTGCCAGCACCCAAAACACTGAAGCTTTCTTT. Protein product: CASTQNTEAFF. J is TRBJ1-1 and V is TRBV6-5; D is unresolved. This CDR3 spans 11 amino acids. CDR1 is MNHEY and CDR2 is SVGAGI in the germline V gene. Trimming pared 7 bases from V and 2 bases from J, leaving 5 bases between.

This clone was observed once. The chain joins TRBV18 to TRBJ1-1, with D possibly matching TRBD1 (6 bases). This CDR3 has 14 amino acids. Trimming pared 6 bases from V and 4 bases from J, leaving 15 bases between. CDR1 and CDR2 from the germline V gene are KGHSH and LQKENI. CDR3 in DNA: TGTGCCAGCTCGTATACAGGGAAGGGCACTGAAGCTTTCTTT. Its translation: CASSYTGKGTEAFF.

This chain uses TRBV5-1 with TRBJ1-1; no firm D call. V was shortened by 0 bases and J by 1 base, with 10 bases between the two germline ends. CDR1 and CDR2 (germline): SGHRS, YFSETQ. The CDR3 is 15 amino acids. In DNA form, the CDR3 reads TGCGCCAGCAGCTTGGAAAGCCGAGGGAACACTGAAGCTTTCTTT. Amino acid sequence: CASSLESRGNTEAFF. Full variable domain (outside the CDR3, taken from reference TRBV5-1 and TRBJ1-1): KAGVTQTPRYLIKTRGQQVTLSCSPISGHRSVSWYQQTPGQGLQFLFEYFSETQRNKGNFPGRFSGRQFSNSRSEMNVSTLELGDSALYLCASSLESRGNTEAFFGQGTRLTVV.

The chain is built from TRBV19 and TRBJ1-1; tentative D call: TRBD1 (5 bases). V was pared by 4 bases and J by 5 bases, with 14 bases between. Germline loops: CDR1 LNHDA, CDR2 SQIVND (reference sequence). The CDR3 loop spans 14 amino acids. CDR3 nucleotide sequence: TGTGCCAGTAGTACCGGGACTTTGGGGACTGAAGCTTTCTTT. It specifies CASSTGTLGTEAFF.

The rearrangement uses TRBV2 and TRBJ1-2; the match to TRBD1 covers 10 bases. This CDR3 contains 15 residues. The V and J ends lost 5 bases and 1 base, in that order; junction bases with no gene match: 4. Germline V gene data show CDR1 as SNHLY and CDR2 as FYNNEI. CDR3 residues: CASSRDRGSNYGYTF. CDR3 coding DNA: TGTGCCAGCAGTCGGGACAGGGGAAGTAACTATGGCTACACCTTC.

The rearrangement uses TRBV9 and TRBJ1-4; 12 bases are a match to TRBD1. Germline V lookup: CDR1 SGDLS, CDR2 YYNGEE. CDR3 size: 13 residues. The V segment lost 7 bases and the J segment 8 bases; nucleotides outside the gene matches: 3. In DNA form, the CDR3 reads TGTGCCAGCTCCGGGACAGGGGGCGAAAAACTGTTTTTT. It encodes CASSGTGGEKLFF. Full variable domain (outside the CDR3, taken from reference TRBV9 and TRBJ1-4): DSGVTQTPKHLITATGQRVTLRCSPRSGDLSVYWYQQSLDQGLQFLIQYYNGEERAKGNILERFSAQQFPDLHSELNLSSLELGDSALYFCASSGTGGEKLFFGSGTQLSVL.

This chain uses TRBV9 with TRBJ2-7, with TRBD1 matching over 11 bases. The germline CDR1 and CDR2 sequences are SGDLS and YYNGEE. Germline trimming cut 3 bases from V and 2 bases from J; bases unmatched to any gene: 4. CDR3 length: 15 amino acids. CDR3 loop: CASSAGTGGAYEQYF. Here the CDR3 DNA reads TGTGCCAGCAGCGCGGGGACAGGGGGGGCCTACGAGCAGTACTTC.

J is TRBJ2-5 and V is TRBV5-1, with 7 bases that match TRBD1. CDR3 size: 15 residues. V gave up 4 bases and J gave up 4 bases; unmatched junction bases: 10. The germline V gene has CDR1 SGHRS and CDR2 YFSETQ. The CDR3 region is CASSPLTGEGETQYF. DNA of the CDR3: TGCGCCAGCAGCCCCCTCACAGGGGAAGGAGAGACCCAGTACTTC.

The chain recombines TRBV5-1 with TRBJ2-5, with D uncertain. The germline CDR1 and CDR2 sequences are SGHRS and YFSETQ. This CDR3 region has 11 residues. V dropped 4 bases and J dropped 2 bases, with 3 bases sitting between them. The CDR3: CASSVQETQYF. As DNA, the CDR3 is TGCGCCAGCAGCGTACAAGAGACCCAGTACTTC.

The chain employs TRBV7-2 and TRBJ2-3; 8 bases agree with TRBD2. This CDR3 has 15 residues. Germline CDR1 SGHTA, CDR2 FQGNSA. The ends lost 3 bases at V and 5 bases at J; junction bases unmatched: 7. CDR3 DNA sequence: TGTGCCAGCAGCTTTCAAGCGGGGGTAGGAGATACGCAGTATTTT. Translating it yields CASSFQAGVGDTQYF.